Many counts were recorded for the clone carrying this T cell receptor (beta chain). Antigen specificity is unknown. CDR3 length: 12 amino acids. Germline V gene data show CDR1 as SEHNR and CDR2 as FQNEAQ (reference sequence). V lost 6 bases to trimming and J lost 5 bases, with 11 bases between them. These data belong to a study of identical twins. Study-level points and caveats: Cord blood beta clonotypes that were abundant carried fewer insertions, and memory repertoires showed no such trend. Models underestimated out-of-frame TCR alpha sharing in monozygotic twins.

After template switching added a universal primer site, the resulting cDNA carried unique molecular identifiers. TCRdb passed the 5' RACE reads through MiXCR, listing each CDR3 protein once. The sample lists some 560,000 distinct CDR3 sequences; roughly 9.5% were seen once. These same data were also listed under a study on yellow fever vaccine responses in identical twins.

Material: PBMCs. This chain connects TRBV7-9 to TRBJ2-7, with D uncertain. This sequence originates from a woman aged 18 to 35 in good health. As DNA, the CDR3 is TGTGCCAGCAGGCTCTCCTCGGACGAGCAGTACTTC. It yields the protein CASRLSSDEQYF.